The clone carrying this T cell receptor (beta chain) came up a few times. This specimen comes from a study of T cells in Graves' hyperthyroidism and ophthalmopathy. Study-level information: The initial diagnosis was the point when peripheral blood was collected, ahead of any treatment.

The source material, RNA transcripts, was used to amplify TCR beta CDR3 regions. HTBI primers were the set used in a first-round RT-PCR of the TCR CDR3. In TCRdb, the multiplex PCR reads were re-called with MiXCR into one record per CDR3 protein. The sample has approximately 610,000 distinct CDR3 sequences; roughly 15% are singletons. The V gene lost 2 bases and the J gene lost 0 bases, with 20 bases spanning the gap. From germline, CDR1 is MNHEY and CDR2 SVGEGT. The CDR3 totals 18 residues. Reasons for excluding patients were uncontrolled infection, other autoimmune disease, pregnancy or lactation. The V gene is TRBV6-2 or TRBV6-3, the J gene TRBJ2-7, with D perhaps TRBD2 (6 bases). The receptor was derived from a woman aged 40 to 50 with Graves' ophthalmopathy. The sequencing sample was made of blood. CDR3 DNA: TGTGCCAGCAGTTACCCAGGATCCGGGACTGCAAGCTCCTACGAGCAGTACTTC. This sequence encodes CASSYPGSGTASSYEQYF.